This entry is about one TCR beta chain. Its antigen is currently unknown. The junction departs from germline at one end; a sequencing error may be responsible. As to treatment: around 19 received Ad26.COV2.S at low or high dose, single or two shots; about five received placebo; per-sample allocation not given. The samples date from day 63 after the first vaccine or placebo injection. Donor was an adult aged 18-55 years in Boston. Per the germline V gene, CDR1 is SSHAT and CDR2 is FNYEAQ (reference sequence). The CDR3 is made up of 13 amino acids. The sample comes from a study of Ad26.COV2.S vaccination and SARS-CoV-2 variants. Findings of the study overall: Substantial breadth was reported for post-vaccination spike-specific CD8+ and CD4+ T cells. Those who received vaccine or placebo ended up with similar non-spike TCR breadth.

Libraries were prepared by immunoSEQ multiplex PCR; TCRdb keeps only in-frame clonotypes and omits some of them. This sample yields hundreds of thousands of clones, of which about 89% are seen a single time; approximately 3.4% belongs to the top ten. The receptor comes from a person aged 18-65 years who received the Ad26.COV2.S COVID-19 vaccine or a placebo. Material: peripheral blood, obtained in a trial of Ad26.COV2.S vaccine versus placebo. The chain combines TRBV7-7 with TRBJ1-1, with D possibly matching TRBD1 (6 bases). CDR3 DNA sequence: TGTGCTAGCAGCTTCAACAGGGACACTGAAGCTTTCTTT. This sequence encodes CASSFNRDTEAFF.